This T cell receptor beta chain was sequenced in a study of early T cells in non-severe SARS-CoV-2 infection. Study information: RNA in bulk from unsorted whole blood was sequenced, and chains were unpaired.

Notes on the study in general: Matches to VDJdb favored anti-spike CD8 responses and missed private and CD4 specificities.

Individual cDNA molecules received unique molecular identifiers. One entry per CDR3 protein results from TCRdb running MiXCR on the 5' RACE reads. The sample gives about 84,000 distinct CDR3 sequences, about 12% of which show up once; around 2.4% is in the top ten. This clonotype was seen repeatedly, ten times or more. Antigen: not known. Germline CDR1 is SGHRS and CDR2 is YFSETQ. This CDR3 is built from 12 residues. V lost 5 bases to trimming and J lost 6 bases, with 9 bases between them. The genes are TRBV5-1 and TRBJ1-3; D call uncertain. Specimen: whole blood. The receptor was isolated from an adult who was a healthcare worker with PCR-confirmed SARS-CoV-2 infection or an uninfected control (not recorded which). The CDR3 loop is CASSLPANTIYF. The CDR3 DNA reads as TGCGCCAGCAGTCTCCCAGCAAACACCATATATTTT.